This T cell receptor beta chain was retrieved from a study of T cell changes during pregnancy in multiple sclerosis. Germline CDR1 reads SEHNR; CDR2 reads FQNEAQ (reference sequence). CDR3 length: 17 residues. After removal of 6 bases from V and 10 bases from J, the junction contained 16 bases not matched to a gene. Some clones are missing from TCRdb's copy, which holds only in-frame ones; the method was immunoSEQ multiplex PCR. The sample includes more than 90,000 clones, 91% of them seen just once. This TCR came from a female donor with multiple sclerosis, enrolled in a pregnancy study. The sequences come from peripheral blood, collected in the second trimester of pregnancy. V gene TRBV7-9 combines with J gene TRBJ2-1; TRBD2 matches 12 bases. CDR3 sequence: CASRTPSQTSGSMEQFF. The DNA for the CDR3 is TGTGCCAGCAGAACCCCGAGCCAGACTAGCGGGAGTATGGAGCAGTTCTTC. Together with reference TRBV7-9 and TRBJ2-1, the CDR3 gives the full variable domain: DTGVSQNPRHKITKRGQNVTFRCDPISEHNRLYWYRQTLGQGPEFLTYFQNEAQLEKSRLLSDRFSAERPKGSFSTLEIQRTEQGDSAMYLCASRTPSQTSGSMEQFFGPGTRLTVL.